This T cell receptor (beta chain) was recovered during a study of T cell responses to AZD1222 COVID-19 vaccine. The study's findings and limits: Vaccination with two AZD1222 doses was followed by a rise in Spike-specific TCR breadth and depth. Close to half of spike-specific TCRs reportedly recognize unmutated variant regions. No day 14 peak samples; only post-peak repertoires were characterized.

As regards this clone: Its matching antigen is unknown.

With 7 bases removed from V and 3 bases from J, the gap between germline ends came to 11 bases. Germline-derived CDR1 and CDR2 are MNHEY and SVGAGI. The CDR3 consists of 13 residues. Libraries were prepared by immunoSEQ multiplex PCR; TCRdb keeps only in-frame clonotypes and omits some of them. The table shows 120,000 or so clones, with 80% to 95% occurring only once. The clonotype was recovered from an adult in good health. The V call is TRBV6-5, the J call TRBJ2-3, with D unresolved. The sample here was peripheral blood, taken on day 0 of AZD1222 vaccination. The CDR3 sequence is CASKPSGTDTQYF. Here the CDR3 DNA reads TGTGCCAGCAAGCCGAGTGGAACAGATACGCAGTATTTT.